This TCR beta chain was identified in a study of T cell repertoires in aging, cancer and after chemotherapy. Background on the study: Pre- and post-chemotherapy samples were paired from chronic lymphocytic leukemia patients treated with fludarabine- or bendamustine-based regimens.

Study-wide results and limits: Healthy donors lost TCR diversity with age mainly through richness, cancer patients through richness and evenness. Across the chemotherapy interval, each cancer cohort showed higher median generation probability, suggesting thymic rebound. Untreated cancer patients had significantly lower blood TCR diversity than age-matched healthy donors.

This clonotype is labeled medium-sized. Its antigen is unidentified. Peripheral blood genomic DNA, not sorted cells or RNA, was the template. Multiplex touch-down PCR with TRB-A/B primers amplified rearranged V-D-J TRB sequences. TCRdb passed the multiplex PCR reads through MiXCR, listing each CDR3 protein once. The data contain under 7,000 distinct CDR3 sequences, around a fifth of them seen just once; the ten biggest clones take up just over 2.5%. Germline CDR1 and CDR2: SGHAT and FQDESV (reference sequence). The CDR3 is made up of 14 amino acids. V trimming: 1 base; J trimming: 8 bases; junction bases outside the gene matches: 4.

J is TRBJ2-1 and V is TRBV11-1; 8 bases match TRBD2. The TCR comes from a human donor with a blood cancer. Sample: blood. The CDR3 DNA follows: TGTGCCAGCAGCTTAGGGGGACTAGTTTATGAGCAGTTCTTC. Protein: CASSLGGLVYEQFF.